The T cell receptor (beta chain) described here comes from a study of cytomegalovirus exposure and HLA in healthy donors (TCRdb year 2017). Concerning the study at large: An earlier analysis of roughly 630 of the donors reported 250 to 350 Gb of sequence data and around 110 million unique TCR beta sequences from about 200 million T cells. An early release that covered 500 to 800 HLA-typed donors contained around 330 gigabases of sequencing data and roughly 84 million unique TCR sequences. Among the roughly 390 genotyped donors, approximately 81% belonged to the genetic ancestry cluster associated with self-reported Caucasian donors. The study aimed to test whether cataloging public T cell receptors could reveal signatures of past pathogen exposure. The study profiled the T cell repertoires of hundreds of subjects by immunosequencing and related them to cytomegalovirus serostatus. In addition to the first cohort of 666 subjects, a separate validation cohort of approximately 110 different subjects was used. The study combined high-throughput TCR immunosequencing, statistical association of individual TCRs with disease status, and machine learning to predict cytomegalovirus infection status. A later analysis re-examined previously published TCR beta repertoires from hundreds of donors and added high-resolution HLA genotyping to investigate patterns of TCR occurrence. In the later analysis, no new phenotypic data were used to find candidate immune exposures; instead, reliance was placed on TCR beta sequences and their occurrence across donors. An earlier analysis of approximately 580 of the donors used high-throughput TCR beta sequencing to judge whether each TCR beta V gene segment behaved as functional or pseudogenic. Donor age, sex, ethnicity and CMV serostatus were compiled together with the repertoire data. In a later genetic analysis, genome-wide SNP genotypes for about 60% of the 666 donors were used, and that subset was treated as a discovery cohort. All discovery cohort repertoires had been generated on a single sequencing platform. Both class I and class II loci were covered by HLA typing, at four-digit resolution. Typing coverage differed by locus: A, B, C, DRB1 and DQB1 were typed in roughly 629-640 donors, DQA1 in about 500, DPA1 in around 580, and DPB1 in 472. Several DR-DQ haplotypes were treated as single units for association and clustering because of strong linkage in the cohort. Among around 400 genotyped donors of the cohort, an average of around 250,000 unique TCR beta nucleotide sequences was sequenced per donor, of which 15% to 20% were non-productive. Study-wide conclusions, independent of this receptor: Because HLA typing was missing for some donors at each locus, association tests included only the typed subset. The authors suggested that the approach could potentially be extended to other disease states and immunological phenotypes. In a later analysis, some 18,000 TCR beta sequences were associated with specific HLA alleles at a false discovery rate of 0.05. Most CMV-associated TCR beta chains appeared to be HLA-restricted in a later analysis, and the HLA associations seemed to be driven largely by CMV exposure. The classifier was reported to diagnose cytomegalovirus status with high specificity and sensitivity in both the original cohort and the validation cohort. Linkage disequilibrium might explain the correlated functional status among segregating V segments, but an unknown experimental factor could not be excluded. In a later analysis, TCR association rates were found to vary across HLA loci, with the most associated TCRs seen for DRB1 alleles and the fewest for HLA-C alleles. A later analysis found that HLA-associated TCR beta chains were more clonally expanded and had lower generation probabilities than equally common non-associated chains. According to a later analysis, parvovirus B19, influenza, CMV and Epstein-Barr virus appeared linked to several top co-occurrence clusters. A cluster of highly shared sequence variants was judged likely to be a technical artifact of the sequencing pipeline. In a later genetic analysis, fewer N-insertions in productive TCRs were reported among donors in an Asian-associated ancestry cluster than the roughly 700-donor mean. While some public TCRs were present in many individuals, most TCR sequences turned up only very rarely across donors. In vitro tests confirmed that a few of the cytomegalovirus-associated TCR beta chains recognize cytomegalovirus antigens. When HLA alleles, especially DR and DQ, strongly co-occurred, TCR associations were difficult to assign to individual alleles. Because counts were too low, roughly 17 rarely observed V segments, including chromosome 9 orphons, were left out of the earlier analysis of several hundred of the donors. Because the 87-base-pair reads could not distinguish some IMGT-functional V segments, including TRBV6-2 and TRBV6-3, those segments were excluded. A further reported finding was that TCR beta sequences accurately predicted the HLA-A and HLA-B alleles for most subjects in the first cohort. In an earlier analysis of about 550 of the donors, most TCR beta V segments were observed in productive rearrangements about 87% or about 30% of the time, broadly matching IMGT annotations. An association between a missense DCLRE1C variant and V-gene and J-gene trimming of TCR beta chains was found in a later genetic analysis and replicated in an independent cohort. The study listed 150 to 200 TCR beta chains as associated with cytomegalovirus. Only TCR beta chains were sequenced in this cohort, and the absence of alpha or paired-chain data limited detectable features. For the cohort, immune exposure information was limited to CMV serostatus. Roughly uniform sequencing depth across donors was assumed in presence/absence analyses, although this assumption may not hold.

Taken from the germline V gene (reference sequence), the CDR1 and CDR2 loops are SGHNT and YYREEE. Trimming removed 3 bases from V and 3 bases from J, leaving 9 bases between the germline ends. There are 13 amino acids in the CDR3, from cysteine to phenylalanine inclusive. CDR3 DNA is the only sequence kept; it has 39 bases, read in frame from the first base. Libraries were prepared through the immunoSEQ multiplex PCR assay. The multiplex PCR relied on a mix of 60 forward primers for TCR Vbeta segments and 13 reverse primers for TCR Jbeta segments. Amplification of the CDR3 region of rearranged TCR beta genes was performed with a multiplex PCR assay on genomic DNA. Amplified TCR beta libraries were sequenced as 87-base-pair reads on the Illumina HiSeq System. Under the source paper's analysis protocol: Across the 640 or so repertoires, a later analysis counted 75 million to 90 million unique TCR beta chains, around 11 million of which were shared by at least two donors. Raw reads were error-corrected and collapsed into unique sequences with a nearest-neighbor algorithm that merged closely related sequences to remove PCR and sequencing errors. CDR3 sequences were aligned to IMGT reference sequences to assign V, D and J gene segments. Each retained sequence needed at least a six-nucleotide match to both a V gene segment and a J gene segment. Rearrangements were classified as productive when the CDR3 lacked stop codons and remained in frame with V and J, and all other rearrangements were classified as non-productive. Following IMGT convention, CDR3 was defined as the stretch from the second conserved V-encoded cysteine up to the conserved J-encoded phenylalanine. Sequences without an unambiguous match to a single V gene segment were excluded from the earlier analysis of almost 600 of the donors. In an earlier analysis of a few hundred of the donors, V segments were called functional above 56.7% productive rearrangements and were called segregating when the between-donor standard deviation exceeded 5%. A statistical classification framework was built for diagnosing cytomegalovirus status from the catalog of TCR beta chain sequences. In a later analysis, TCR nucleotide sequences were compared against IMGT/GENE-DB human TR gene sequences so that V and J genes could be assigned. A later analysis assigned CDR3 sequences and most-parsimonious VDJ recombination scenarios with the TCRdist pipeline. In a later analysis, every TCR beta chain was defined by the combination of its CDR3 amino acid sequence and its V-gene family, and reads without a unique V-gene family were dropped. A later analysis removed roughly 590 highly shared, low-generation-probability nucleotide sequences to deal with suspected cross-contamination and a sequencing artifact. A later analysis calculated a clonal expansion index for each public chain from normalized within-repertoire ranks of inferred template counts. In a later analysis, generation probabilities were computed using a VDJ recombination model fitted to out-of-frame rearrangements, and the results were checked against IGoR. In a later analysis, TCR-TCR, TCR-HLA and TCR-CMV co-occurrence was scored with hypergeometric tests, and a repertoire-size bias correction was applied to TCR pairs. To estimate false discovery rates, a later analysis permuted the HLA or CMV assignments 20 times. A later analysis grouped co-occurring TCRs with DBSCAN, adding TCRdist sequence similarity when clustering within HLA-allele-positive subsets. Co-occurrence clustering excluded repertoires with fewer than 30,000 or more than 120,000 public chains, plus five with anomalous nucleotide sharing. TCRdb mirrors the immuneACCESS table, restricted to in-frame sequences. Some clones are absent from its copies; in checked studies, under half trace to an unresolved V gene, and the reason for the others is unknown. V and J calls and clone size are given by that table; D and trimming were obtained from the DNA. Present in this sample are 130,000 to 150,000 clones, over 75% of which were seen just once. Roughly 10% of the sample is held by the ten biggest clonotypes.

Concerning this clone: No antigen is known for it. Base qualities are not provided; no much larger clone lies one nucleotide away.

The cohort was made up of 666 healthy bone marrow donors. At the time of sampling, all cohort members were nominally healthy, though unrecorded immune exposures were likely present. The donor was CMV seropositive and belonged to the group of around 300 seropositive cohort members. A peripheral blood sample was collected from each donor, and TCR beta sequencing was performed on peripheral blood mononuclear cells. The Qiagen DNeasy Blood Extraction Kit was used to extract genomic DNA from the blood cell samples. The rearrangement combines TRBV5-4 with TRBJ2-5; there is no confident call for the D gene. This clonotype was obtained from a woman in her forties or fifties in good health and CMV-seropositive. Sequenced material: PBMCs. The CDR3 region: CASSWRGEETQYF. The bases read TGTGCCAGCAGCTGGCGAGGAGAAGAGACCCAGTACTTC.